The T cell receptor (beta chain) under discussion was sequenced for a study of graft-versus-host responses after intestinal transplantation. This clone came up a few times. Profiled with immunoSEQ multiplex PCR; TCRdb holds only in-frame clones, not every one. This table has about 5,200 clones, over 55% appearing once. Intraepithelial and lamina propria lymphocytes were freed from processed graft tissue. The CDR3 is made up of 16 amino acids. Deletions cut 6 bases from V and 0 bases from J, with 16 bases between. CDR1 is SNHLY and CDR2 is FYNNEI in the germline V gene. This receptor was obtained from a human patient who received an intestinal transplant, so some T cells may come from the graft donor. The rearrangement joins TRBV2 to TRBJ2-3, with D perhaps matching TRBD1 (6 bases). The sample was ileum tissue, taken roughly 260 days after intestinal transplant. CDR3 in amino acids: CASSADRPSSTDTQYF. The CDR3 bases are TGTGCCAGCAGCGCCGACAGGCCCTCTAGCACAGATACGCAGTATTTT.